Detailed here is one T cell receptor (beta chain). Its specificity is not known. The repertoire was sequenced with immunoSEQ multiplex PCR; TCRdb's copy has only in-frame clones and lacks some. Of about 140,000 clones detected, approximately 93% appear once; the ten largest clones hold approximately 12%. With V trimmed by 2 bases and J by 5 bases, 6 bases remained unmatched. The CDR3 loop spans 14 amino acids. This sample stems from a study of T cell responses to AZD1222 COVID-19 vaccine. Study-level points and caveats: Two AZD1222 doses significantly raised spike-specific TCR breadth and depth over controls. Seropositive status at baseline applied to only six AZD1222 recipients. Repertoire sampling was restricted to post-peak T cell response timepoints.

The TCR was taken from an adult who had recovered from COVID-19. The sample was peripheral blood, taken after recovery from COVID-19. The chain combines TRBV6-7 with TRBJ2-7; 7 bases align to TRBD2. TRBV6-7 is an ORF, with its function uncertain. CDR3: CASSYGGSKDEQYF. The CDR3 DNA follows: TGTGCCAGCAGTTACGGCGGGAGTAAGGACGAGCAGTACTTC.